This is a list of T cell receptor beta chains from one sample in a study of CD8 T cells in ankylosing spondylitis. TCRdb itself ran the 5' RACE reads through MiXCR, one entry per CDR3 protein. Of about 340,000 distinct CDR3 sequences in the sample, 7.5% to 9% were seen once. Sequenced sample: blood, either unsorted or a sorted T cell fraction (not recorded which). The receptors here all came from a male donor with ankylosing spondylitis. Both conserved end residues are part of each CDR3. D genes are given only for firm matches. Rows give clone size only sometimes, using once, few, many, or a class for an expanded clone.

abundance,len,d_gene,j_gene,v_gene,CDR3nt,CDR3aa
.,12,.,TRBJ1-2,TRBV9,TGTGCCAGCAGCAGTACTAACTATGGCTACACCTTC,CASSSTNYGYTF
many,16,TRBD1,TRBJ2-1,TRBV10-3,TGTGCCATCAGTGAGCCTCCGGGACAGGCGATCAATGAGCAGTTCTTC,CAISEPPGQAINEQFF
few,16,TRBD2,TRBJ2-3,TRBV7-2,TGTGCCAGCAGCCCAAAAAGCGGGAGTGGGGCAGATACGCAGTATTTT,CASSPKSGSGADTQYF
.,16,TRBD2,TRBJ2-7,TRBV3-1,TGTGCCAGCAGCCAAGATTCGGGAGCGGGAGGTTTGCAGCAGTACTTC,CASSQDSGAGGLQQYF
.,15,TRBD2,TRBJ2-1,TRBV6-2/TRBV6-3,TGTGCCAGCTCCAAAGACACTAGCGGGCGGGATGAGCAGTTCTTC,CASSKDTSGRDEQFF
.,14,TRBD1,TRBJ2-7,TRBV12-3/TRBV12-4,TGTGCCAGCAGACCCCAGGGGGTGACCTACGAGCAGTACTTC,CASRPQGVTYEQYF
few,18,TRBD2,TRBJ2-1,TRBV4-1,TGCGCCAGCAGCCCGGGACTAGCGGGAGGTCCGACCTACAATGAGCAGTTCTTC,CASSPGLAGGPTYNEQFF
.,15,.,TRBJ1-5,TRBV12-3/TRBV12-4,TGTGCCAGCAGTTTCCAATTACAGGGCATTCAGCCCCAGCATTTT,CASSFQLQGIQPQHF
.,15,.,TRBJ2-3,TRBV15,TGTGCCACCAGCACTGGGACACCTAGCACAGATACGCAGTATTTT,CATSTGTPSTDTQYF
many,13,.,TRBJ1-4,TRBV2,TGTGCCAGCACTACAGGGAGACAGGTGCCACTGTTTTTT,CASTTGRQVPLFF
.,13,.,TRBJ2-1,TRBV25-1,TGTGCCAGCAGTGCACCAACTAGCTCTGAGCAGTTCTTC,CASSAPTSSEQFF
.,17,.,TRBJ2-2,TRBV4-3,TGCGCCAGCAGCCAACAAACCGGGACCCCAGCCCCCGGGGAGCTGTTTTTT,CASSQQTGTPAPGELFF
.,15,.,TRBJ2-6,TRBV5-1,TGCGCCAGCGCCCCACTGGGTGCTGGGGCCAACGTCCTGACTTTC,CASAPLGAGANVLTF
.,16,.,TRBJ2-2,TRBV9,TGTGCCAGCAGCGTAGGGGCAGCAGATCACACCGGGGAGCTGTTTTTT,CASSVGAADHTGELFF
many,16,.,TRBJ1-5,TRBV12-3/TRBV12-4,TGTGCCAGCAGCCCTACCCCCCCCGGGGGCAATCAGCCCCAGCATTTT,CASSPTPPGGNQPQHF
few,15,.,TRBJ2-1,TRBV20-1,TGCAGTGCTAGAGACCCTAGGGGACCCAGCAATGAGCAGTTCTTC,CSARDPRGPSNEQFF
.,15,TRBD1,TRBJ2-5,TRBV11-2,TGTGCCAGCAGCTGGAACAGGGGGGACGGCGAGACCCAGTACTTC,CASSWNRGDGETQYF